The 3 T cell receptor beta chains in this list originate from one sample, sequenced in a study of blood T cell repertoires in COVID-19. Repertoires were generated with immunoSEQ multiplex PCR, while TCRdb's copy carries only in-frame clones and drops some. Of 150,000 or so clones listed, 83% are singletons. The sample comprised peripheral blood. The receptor source for this set is a woman aged 55-70 years with COVID-19, enrolled during active disease.

CDR3 coding DNA: TGTGCCAGCAGCCTCCGGGGGGAGGAGACCCAGTACTTC. This gives the protein CASSLRGEETQYF. The V and J genes are TRBV14 and TRBJ2-5; 7 bases fit TRBD2. The germline V gene has CDR1 SGHDN and CDR2 FVKESK. Losses at the gene ends were 4 bases for V and 5 bases for J; bases not matched to a gene: 4. This CDR3 spans 13 amino acids.

This clone was recorded only once. The rearrangement joins TRBV6-5 to TRBJ1-2, with a tentative D call TRBD1 (5 bases). Germline V lookup: CDR1 MNHEY, CDR2 SVGAGI. Trimming shortened V by 2 bases and J by 3 bases, and 10 bases separated the two germline ends. The CDR3 extends over 14 amino acids. DNA of the CDR3: TGTGCCAGCAGTTACGTGGGCAGGGACTATGGCTACACCTTC. Translating it yields CASSYVGRDYGYTF.

The rearrangement joins TRBV13 to TRBJ2-2; 10 nucleotides agree with TRBD2. Germline V gene lookup returns CDR1 PRHDT and CDR2 FYEKMQ (reference sequence). After removal of 2 bases from V and 3 bases from J, the junction contained 3 bases not matched to a gene. The CDR3 has 16 amino acids. For the CDR3, the DNA is TGTGCCAGCAGCTTAAGGACTAGCGGTTACACCGGGGAGCTGTTTTTT. Protein product: CASSLRTSGYTGELFF.